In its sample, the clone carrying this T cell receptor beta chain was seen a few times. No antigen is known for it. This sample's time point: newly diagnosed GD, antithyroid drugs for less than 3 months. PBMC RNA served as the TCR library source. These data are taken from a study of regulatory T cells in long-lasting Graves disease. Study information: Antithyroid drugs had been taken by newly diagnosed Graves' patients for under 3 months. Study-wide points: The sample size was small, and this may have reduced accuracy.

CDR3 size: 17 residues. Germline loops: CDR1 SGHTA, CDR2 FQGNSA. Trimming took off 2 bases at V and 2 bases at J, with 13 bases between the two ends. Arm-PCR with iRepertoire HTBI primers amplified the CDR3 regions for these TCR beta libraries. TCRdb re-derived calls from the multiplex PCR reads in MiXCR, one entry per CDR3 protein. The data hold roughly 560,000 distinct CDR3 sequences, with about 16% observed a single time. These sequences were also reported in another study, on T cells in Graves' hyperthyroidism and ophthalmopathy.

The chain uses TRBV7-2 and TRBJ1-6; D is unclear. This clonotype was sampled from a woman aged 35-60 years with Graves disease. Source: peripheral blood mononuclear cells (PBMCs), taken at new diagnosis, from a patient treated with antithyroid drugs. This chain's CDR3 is CASSLSMGYPYNSPLHF. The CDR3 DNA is TGTGCCAGCAGCTTATCAATGGGCTACCCCTATAATTCACCCCTCCACTTT.